This T cell receptor beta chain was sequenced in a study of T cell responses to AZD1222 COVID-19 vaccine. Notes on the study in general: Two AZD1222 doses significantly raised spike-specific TCR breadth and depth over controls. Spike-wide coverage was observed for vaccine-associated CD4 TCRs, with dominant responses at 160-218 and 743-854. Just a handful of AZD1222 recipients were seropositive at baseline.

TCRdb's table, derived via immunoSEQ multiplex PCR, lists solely in-frame clones and lacks some. There are 79,000 or so clones in the sample; more than 70% occur only once, and roughly 5.3% lies in the top ten. This clone was observed a few times. Antigen: not known. The ends were cut back, 4 bases at V and 0 bases at J, with 9 bases in the middle. Germline CDR1 and CDR2: SGHNT and YYREEE (reference sequence). The CDR3 is 14 amino acids. The rearrangement uses TRBV5-4 and TRBJ2-3, with D hard to call. The source is an adult who received the AZD1222 COVID-19 vaccine. Sequencing used peripheral blood, obtained 28 days after the second AZD1222 dose. As DNA, the CDR3 is TGTGCCAGCAGCAGACCCTCTAGCACAGATACGCAGTATTTT. Its translation: CASSRPSSTDTQYF.